Below, 32 T cell receptor beta chains from the same sample are listed, as sequenced in a study of shared clonotypes between healthy human individuals (dated by TCRdb to the early 2020s). Library method: the immunoSEQ multiplex PCR assay. The source is immuneACCESS, and TCRdb retained only in-frame sequences with V and J called. Part of the clones is not carried over; for the studies checked, unresolved V genes explain less than half of this, and the remainder is unexplained. Within this sample are roughly 1,000,000 clones, with roughly 74% of them counted one time only. Around 0.6% of the sample is taken by the ten largest. The sequencing input was memory CD4+ T cells from PBMCs. In light of the paper, this sample's cell subset or site label describes: CD45RA-negative fraction. These receptors were collected from a man between 18 and 35 years old in good health. Some clones in this sample may be carry-over from other donors' samples.

The rearrangement links TRBV7-9 to TRBJ2-5, with 11 bases matching TRBD2. Trimming took 5 bases from V and 5 from J; bases not matched to a gene: 4. Germline assignment: CDR1 SEHNR and CDR2 FQNEAQ (reference sequence). This CDR3 spans 14 amino acids. CDR3 in amino acids: CASSIRTSGETQYF. In DNA, the CDR3 is TGTGCCAGCAGCATCCGGACTAGCGGGGAGACCCAGTACTTC.

V gene TRBV5-1 combines with J gene TRBJ2-1; D is unresolved. Trimming pared 1 base from V and 8 bases from J, leaving 4 bases between. From germline, CDR1 is SGHRS and CDR2 YFSETQ. The CDR3 runs to 11 residues. The CDR3 is CASSLYDEQFF. The CDR3 DNA reads as TGCGCCAGCAGCTTGTACGATGAGCAGTTCTTC.

The chain uses TRBV5-1 and TRBJ2-3; 8 bases agree with TRBD2. The V gene's germline CDR1 is SGHRS and CDR2 YFSETQ. The CDR3 runs 14 residues. The V segment lost 2 bases and the J segment 2 bases; nucleotides outside the gene matches: 1. The CDR3 DNA reads TGCGCCAGCAGCTTTAGCGGGACCACAGATACGCAGTATTTT. This codes for CASSFSGTTDTQYF.

The chain carries TRBV5-1 and TRBJ1-1, with unresolved D. Germline loops: CDR1 SGHRS, CDR2 YFSETQ. Trimming shortened V by 0 bases and J by 6 bases, and 9 bases separated the two germline ends. The CDR3 has 13 amino acids. The CDR3 sequence: CASSLGSPAEAFF. The CDR3 region has the DNA TGCGCCAGCAGCTTGGGATCCCCCGCTGAAGCTTTCTTT. The complete variable domain, with remaining parts taken from reference TRBV5-1 and TRBJ1-1, reads KAGVTQTPRYLIKTRGQQVTLSCSPISGHRSVSWYQQTPGQGLQFLFEYFSETQRNKGNFPGRFSGRQFSNSRSEMNVSTLELGDSALYLCASSLGSPAEAFFGQGTRLTVV.

V gene TRBV30 combines with J gene TRBJ2-7; the D call may be TRBD1 or TRBD2 (7 bases each). With 4 bases removed from V and 12 bases from J, the gap between germline ends came to 16 bases. The V gene's germline CDR1 is GTSNPN and CDR2 SVGIG (reference sequence). This CDR3 spans 11 amino acids. The CDR3 region is CAWNPGGGVYF. The CDR3 DNA reads as TGTGCCTGGAATCCAGGGGGGGGTGTGTACTTC.

The chain couples TRBV28 to TRBJ2-5, with 7 bases that match TRBD2. This CDR3 contains 14 residues. The V gene's germline CDR1 is MDHEN and CDR2 SYDVKM. V lost 3 bases, J lost 5 bases, and 6 bases stayed unmatched. In DNA form, the CDR3 reads TGTGCCAGCAGTTTCGGGGGGAACTCCGAGACCCAGTACTTC. This translates into CASSFGGNSETQYF.

The chain couples TRBV5-1 to TRBJ1-4; perhaps TRBD1 as D (6 bases). CDR3 size: 14 residues. Germline V CDR1 and CDR2: SGHRS, YFSETQ. V was pared by 7 bases and J by 3 bases, with 13 bases between. The CDR3 loop is CASRDGGPNEKLFF. The DNA of the CDR3 is TGCGCCAGCCGGGACGGGGGGCCTAATGAAAAACTGTTTTTT.

The gene calls are TRBV28 and TRBJ1-5, with D perhaps matching TRBD1 (5 bases). The germline gives CDR1 MDHEN, CDR2 SYDVKM. The length of the CDR3 is 15 residues. The V gene lost 2 bases and the J gene lost 3 bases, with 11 bases spanning the gap. This chain's CDR3 is CASSLGGKVNQPQHF. The CDR3 nucleotides are TGTGCCAGCAGTTTAGGGGGTAAGGTCAATCAGCCCCAGCATTTT.

The chain's CDR3 is CASSPAKRVSSYNEQFF. In DNA, the CDR3 is TGTGCCAGCAGCCCAGCCAAAAGGGTCAGCTCCTACAATGAGCAGTTCTTC. This chain uses TRBV9 with TRBJ2-1; D gene unclear. V lost 4 bases and J 0 bases, leaving 17 bases between the germline ends. The CDR3 is 17 residues long. Germline lookup yields CDR1 SGDLS and CDR2 YYNGEE.

CDR3 in DNA: TGTGCCAGTAGTATCACCGGGACTAGCCCAGACAATGAGCAGTTCTTC. Translating it yields CASSITGTSPDNEQFF. The chain uses TRBV19 and TRBJ2-1; 9 nucleotides match TRBD2. V lost 3 bases, J lost 5 bases, and 8 bases stayed unmatched. From germline, CDR1 is LNHDA and CDR2 SQIVND (reference sequence). This CDR3 spans 16 amino acids.

V usage is TRBV6-5 and J usage is TRBJ2-7; D is unclear. This CDR3 has 13 residues. V was trimmed by 6 bases and J by 2 bases, leaving 11 bases between them. Germline V gives CDR1 MNHEY, CDR2 SVGAGI. CDR3 coding DNA: TGTGCCAGCAGCATCGGGCTACCCTACGAGCAGTACTTC. Its translation is CASSIGLPYEQYF.

This clone turned up a few times. This sequence joins TRBV6-4 and TRBJ2-7, with D maybe TRBD2 (6 bases). V was pared by 0 bases and J by 6 bases, with 15 bases between. This CDR3 contains 15 residues. Looked up from germline, CDR1 is MRHNA and CDR2 is SNTAGT. CDR3 protein: CASSDSGGRSCEQYF. The CDR3 DNA sequence: TGTGCCAGCAGTGACTCGGGAGGCCGAAGTTGCGAGCAGTACTTC.

This chain links TRBV28 with TRBJ1-3; no definite D call. V was shortened by 3 bases and J by 3 bases, with 12 bases between the two germline ends. This CDR3 comprises 15 residues. CDR1 MDHEN and CDR2 SYDVKM come from the germline V gene. The CDR3 here is CASSFQGGVGNTIYF. The CDR3 DNA sequence: TGTGCCAGCAGTTTTCAAGGAGGTGTTGGAAACACCATATATTTT.

The chain combines TRBV5-1 with TRBJ1-1; no reliable D call. V was shortened by 9 bases and J by 1 base, with 13 bases between the two germline ends. The CDR3 length is 13 residues. Germline V CDR1 and CDR2: SGHRS, YFSETQ. The CDR3 here is CATGEQGNTEAFF. CDR3 DNA: TGCGCCACCGGGGAGCAAGGGAACACTGAAGCTTTCTTT.

The chain has TRBV18 and TRBJ2-1, with D possibly matching TRBD1 (6 bases). This CDR3 region has 15 residues. Germline values: CDR1 KGHSH, CDR2 LQKENI. Trimming removed 2 bases from V and 4 bases from J, with 12 bases in between. The CDR3 region is CASSPWAGAYNEQFF. In DNA form, the CDR3 reads TGTGCCAGCTCACCATGGGCAGGGGCGTACAATGAGCAGTTCTTC.

This clone has just one count. One base away lies a much larger clone, so this may be a sequencing read error. J is TRBJ2-1 and V is TRBV5-1, with D perhaps matching TRBD2 (6 bases). The germline V gene has CDR1 SGHRS and CDR2 YFSETQ. V was pared by 6 bases and J by 9 bases, with 10 bases between. The CDR3 has 11 amino acids. The CDR3 DNA is TGCGCCAGCAAGGAGGAGGGTGAGCAGTTCTTC. Its protein is CASKEEGEQFF.

V and J are TRBV6-1 and TRBJ2-3; TRBD1 is a possible D gene (6 bases). The CDR3 spans 16 residues. CDR1 and CDR2 from the germline V gene are MNHNS and SASEGT. Trimming stripped 3 bases from V and 8 bases from J, with 21 bases between. The CDR3 DNA reads as TGTGCCAGCAGTGACCCTGGGGCAGGGACACGAAGTACGCAGTATTTT. Translation: CASSDPGAGTRSTQYF.

The genes are TRBV5-5 and TRBJ1-5; TRBD1 is a possible D gene (5 bases). Germline V lookup: CDR1 SGHKS, CDR2 YYEKEE (reference sequence). The CDR3 spans 17 residues. The V gene lost 4 bases and the J gene lost 0 bases, with 17 bases spanning the gap. CDR3 in amino acids: CASSPRDGPYSNQPQHF. The DNA of the CDR3 is TGTGCCAGCAGCCCCCGGGACGGACCTTATAGCAATCAGCCCCAGCATTTT.

The chain uses TRBV18 and TRBJ2-6; 7 bases are shared with TRBD1. The junction had 7 bases not matched to a gene; V was cut back by 3 bases and J by 2 bases. The CDR3 spans 17 residues. Looked up from germline, CDR1 is KGHSH and CDR2 is LQKENI. CDR3 sequence: CASSPPTQGTGANVLTF. Here the CDR3 DNA reads TGTGCCAGCTCACCTCCCACACAGGGGACTGGGGCCAACGTCCTGACTTTC.

J is TRBJ2-7 and V is TRBV7-9; D uncertain. V lost 0 bases and J 3 bases, leaving 9 bases between the germline ends. Looked up from germline, CDR1 is SEHNR and CDR2 is FQNEAQ (reference sequence). The CDR3 is made up of 14 amino acids. The CDR3 spells CASSLARPYYEQYF. CDR3 nucleotide sequence: TGTGCCAGCAGCTTAGCCAGGCCCTACTACGAGCAGTACTTC.

The rearrangement links TRBV6-5 to TRBJ1-1; D is undetermined. The CDR3 is made up of 13 amino acids. Trimming shortened V by 1 base and J by 4 bases, and 7 bases separated the two germline ends. The germline V gene has CDR1 MNHEY and CDR2 SVGAGI. CDR3 sequence (DNA): TGTGCCAGCAGTTACTTGGATACCACTGAAGCTTTCTTT. Its protein product is CASSYLDTTEAFF.

The chain uses TRBV6-1 and TRBJ1-2; 9 nucleotides agree with TRBD1. The CDR3 sequence is 19 residues long. The J segment lost 4 bases and the V segment lost 2 bases, leaving 17 bases of the junction unmatched. Germline lookup yields CDR1 MNHNS and CDR2 SASEGT. The CDR3 DNA reads TGTGCCAGCAGTGAAATCGAAAAAAACAGGGGGCGTTTGATCTATGGCTACACCTTC. This gives the protein CASSEIEKNRGRLIYGYTF.

This rearrangement joins TRBV10-1 to TRBJ2-7, with D unclear. The J call may not be correct, given that the DNA end is closer to TRBJ2-1. The CDR3 length is 13 residues. Looked up from germline, CDR1 is WNHNN and CDR2 is SYGVQD (reference sequence). The CDR3 DNA sequence: TGCGCCAGCAGTGAGGACTCTCTCGGGGAGCAGTTCTTC. It encodes CASSEDSLGEQFF.

This sequence joins TRBV19 and TRBJ2-7, with 7 bases identical to TRBD1. CDR1 and CDR2 (germline): LNHDA, SQIVND (reference sequence). The CDR3 spans 14 residues. V was pared by 7 bases and J by 1 base, with 7 bases of the junction left unmatched. The DNA of the CDR3 is TGTGCCAGTAAGCGGCAGGGACAGTCCTACGAGCAGTACTTC. Amino acids: CASKRQGQSYEQYF.

Comments on this clone: Other DNA sequences in this sample translate to the same CDR3. The chain uses TRBV5-1 and TRBJ2-1; TRBD2 matches at 7 bases. With V trimmed by 0 bases and J by 3 bases, 0 bases remained unmatched. The CDR3 is made up of 14 amino acids. CDR1 and CDR2 from the germline V gene are SGHRS and YFSETQ. Here the CDR3 reads CASSLGGSYNEQFF. In nucleotides, the CDR3 is TGCGCCAGCAGCTTGGGCGGGAGCTACAATGAGCAGTTCTTC.

The CDR3 region is CASKSPGRNTEAFF. The CDR3 nucleotides are TGCGCCAGTAAGAGCCCAGGCCGGAACACTGAAGCTTTCTTT. J is TRBJ1-1 and V is TRBV4-1; D unclear. V lost 9 bases to trimming and J lost 1 base, with 15 bases between them. The CDR3 is 14 residues long. Germline assignment: CDR1 MGHRA and CDR2 YSYEKL.

V is TRBV9 and J is TRBJ2-5; 10 positions match TRBD2. V lost 7 bases and J lost 1; bases outside the gene matches: 7. The CDR3 contains 15 residues. Germline assignment: CDR1 SGDLS and CDR2 YYNGEE. CDR3 protein: CASGPSGGPQETQYF. The CDR3 DNA reads as TGTGCCAGCGGACCTAGCGGGGGACCCCAAGAGACCCAGTACTTC.

For this clone: Other nucleotide sequences from this sample produce the same CDR3. The gene calls are TRBV5-1 and TRBJ2-5; 8 nucleotides align to TRBD1. J gave up 4 bases and V 2 bases, and 4 bases lay outside the gene matches. Germline assignment: CDR1 SGHRS and CDR2 YFSETQ. The CDR3 is made up of 14 amino acids. The CDR3 nucleotides read TGCGCCAGCAGCTTTGGACAGGGAGGAGAGACCCAGTACTTC. The encoded protein is CASSFGQGGETQYF.

The V gene is TRBV28, the J gene TRBJ1-3, with 11 nucleotides matching TRBD1. The CDR3 length is 16 residues. CDR1 MDHEN and CDR2 SYDVKM come from the germline V gene. Trimming took 5 bases from V and 2 from J; bases not matched to a gene: 5. The CDR3 bases are TGTGCCAGCAGTGCCGGGACAGGGGGGACTGGAAACACCATATATTTT. Translating it yields CASSAGTGGTGNTIYF.

V gene TRBV19 combines with J gene TRBJ1-1; the D gene is possibly TRBD1 (5 bases). This CDR3 comprises 15 residues. Germline CDR1 reads LNHDA; CDR2 reads SQIVND (reference sequence). With 7 bases removed from V and 2 bases from J, the gap between germline ends came to 17 bases. This chain's CDR3 is CASTSRGDLNTEAFF. In nucleotides, the CDR3 is TGTGCCAGTACCTCGAGAGGGGATCTAAACACTGAAGCTTTCTTT.

On this clone: Additional DNA sequences in this sample encode the identical CDR3. The chain links TRBV7-9 to TRBJ1-1; 7 nucleotides match TRBD1. Trimming cost V 6 bases and J 4 bases; bases outside gene matches: 8. The CDR3 runs to 14 residues. Germline V gives CDR1 SEHNR, CDR2 FQNEAQ (reference sequence). The CDR3 region has the DNA TGTGCCAGCAGTCTAGAGGGGGCGAGCACTGAAGCTTTCTTT. Protein: CASSLEGASTEAFF.

This clone was counted a few times. The rearrangement joins TRBV9 to TRBJ2-3; 7 nucleotides line up with TRBD2. Germline lookup yields CDR1 SGDLS and CDR2 YYNGEE. CDR3 size: 14 residues. The V segment lost 1 base and the J segment 6 bases; nucleotides outside the gene matches: 5. For the CDR3, the DNA is TGTGCCAGCAGCGTACGGAGCGGGACGGATACGCAGTATTTT. Its protein product is CASSVRSGTDTQYF.